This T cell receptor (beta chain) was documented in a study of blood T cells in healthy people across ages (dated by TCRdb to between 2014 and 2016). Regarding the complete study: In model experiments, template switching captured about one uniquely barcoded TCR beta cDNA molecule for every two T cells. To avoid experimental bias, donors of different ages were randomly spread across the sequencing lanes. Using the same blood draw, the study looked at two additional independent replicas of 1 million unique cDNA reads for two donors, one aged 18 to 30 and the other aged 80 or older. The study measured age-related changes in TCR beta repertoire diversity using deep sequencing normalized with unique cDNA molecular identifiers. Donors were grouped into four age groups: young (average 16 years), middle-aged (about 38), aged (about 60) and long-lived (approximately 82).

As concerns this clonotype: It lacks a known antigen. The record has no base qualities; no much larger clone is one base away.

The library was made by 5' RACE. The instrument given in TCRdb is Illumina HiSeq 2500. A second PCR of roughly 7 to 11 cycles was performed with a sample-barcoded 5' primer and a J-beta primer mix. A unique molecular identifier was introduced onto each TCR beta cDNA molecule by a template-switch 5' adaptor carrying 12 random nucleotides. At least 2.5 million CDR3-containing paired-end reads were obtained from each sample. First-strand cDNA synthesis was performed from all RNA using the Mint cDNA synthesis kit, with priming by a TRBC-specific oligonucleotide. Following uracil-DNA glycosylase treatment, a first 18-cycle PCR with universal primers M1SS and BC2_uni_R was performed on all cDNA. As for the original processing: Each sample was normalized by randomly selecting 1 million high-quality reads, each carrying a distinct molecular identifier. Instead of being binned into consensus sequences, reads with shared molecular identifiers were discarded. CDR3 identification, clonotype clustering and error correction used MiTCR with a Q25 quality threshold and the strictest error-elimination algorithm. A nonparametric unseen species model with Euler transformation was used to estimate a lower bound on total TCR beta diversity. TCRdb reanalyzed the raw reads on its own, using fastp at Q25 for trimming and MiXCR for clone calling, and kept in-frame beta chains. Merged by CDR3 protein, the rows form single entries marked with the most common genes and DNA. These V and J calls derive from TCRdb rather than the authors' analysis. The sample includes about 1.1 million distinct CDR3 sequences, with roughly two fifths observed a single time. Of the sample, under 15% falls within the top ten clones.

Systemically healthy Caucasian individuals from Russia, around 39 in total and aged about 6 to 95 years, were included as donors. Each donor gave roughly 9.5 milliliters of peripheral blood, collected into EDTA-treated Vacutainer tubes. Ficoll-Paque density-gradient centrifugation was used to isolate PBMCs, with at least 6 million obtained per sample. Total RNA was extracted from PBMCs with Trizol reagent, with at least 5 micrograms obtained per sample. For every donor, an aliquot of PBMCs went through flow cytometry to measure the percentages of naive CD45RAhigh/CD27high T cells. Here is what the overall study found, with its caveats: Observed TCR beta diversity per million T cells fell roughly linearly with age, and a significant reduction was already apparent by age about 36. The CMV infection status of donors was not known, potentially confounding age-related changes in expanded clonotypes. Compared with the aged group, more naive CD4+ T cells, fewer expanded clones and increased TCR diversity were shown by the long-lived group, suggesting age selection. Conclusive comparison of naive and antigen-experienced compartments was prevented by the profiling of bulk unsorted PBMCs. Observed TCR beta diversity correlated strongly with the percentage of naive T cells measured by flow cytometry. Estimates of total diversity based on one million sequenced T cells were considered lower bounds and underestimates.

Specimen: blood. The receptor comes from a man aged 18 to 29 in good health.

This receptor carries the CDR3 CASSGMGREGKLFF. Here is the DNA: TGCGCCAGCAGCGGAATGGGGCGTGAGGGAAAACTGTTTTTT. The chain joins TRBV5-1 to TRBJ1-4; TRBD1 is a weak D gene call, 5 bases matching. Reading the germline V gene gives CDR1 SGHRS and CDR2 YFSETQ. V and J lose 4 bases and 10 bases, and a span of 17 bases separates them. The CDR3 numbers 14 residues from cysteine through phenylalanine. The only DNA kept is the CDR3, 42 bases in frame from the first base.